This record looks at one TCR beta chain sequence and its context. The antigen it recognizes is unknown. No quality values exist for individual bases; no much larger clone is one base distant. The data were taken from a study of blood T cell repertoires in COVID-19 (TCRdb year 2020). Looking at the study overall: The collaborator samples originated in the United States, Italy and Spain and spanned the acute and convalescent phases of COVID-19. The prospective study material was composed of cDNA or gDNA derived from T cells, B-cell-depleted T cells, or PBMCs. Deeply sampled blood TCRbeta repertoires from subjects exposed to, actively infected with, or recovered from COVID-19 were included in the dataset. A freely available public database, intended as a resource for researchers studying the immune response to SARS-CoV-2, is where the repertoires were released. The samples were drawn from the first 160 participants of the ongoing ImmuneRACE study and from 1,254 subjects provided by 6 global collaborators. A de-identified subject ID, COVID-19 status, age in years and sex were almost always included in the sample metadata. Where available, HLA class I and class II types were obtained from metadata supplied by the sample provider rather than from assay-based typing. The paper's findings and limits, for the study overall: Clinical and demographic metadata were provided uncurated, with the amount varying by source and participant.

Samples from volunteer blood donors who had recovered from COVID-19 were contributed by a second Seattle source. Collaborating institutions collected whole blood in K2EDTA tubes following their own protocols. Collaborator samples were shipped for TCRbeta analysis as frozen whole blood, isolated PBMCs, or DNA extracted from either sample type. TCRbeta CDR3 regions were amplified from genomic DNA by means of the immunoSEQ Assay, a bias-controlled multiplex PCR. The original pipeline was this. The number of nucleated cells in each sample was estimated by amplification of reference gene primers within the assay. To quantify the absolute abundance of each unique TCRbeta CDR3 rearrangement, sequence reads were collapsed and filtered. For each sample, productive Simpson clonality was calculated as the square root of Simpson's diversity index over productive rearrangements. TCRdb obtained this table from immuneACCESS and retained in-frame rearrangements with V and J assigned. These tables miss some clones; where compared with another copy, unresolved V genes account for less than half of the shortfall, and the remainder is unexplained. That table furnishes V, J and clone size, whereas the DNA furnished D and trimming. Recorded for this sample are some 300,000 clones; 70% to 90% of them occurred a single time. The ten most abundant clones make up 6.9% of the sample.

The germline V gene (reference sequence) gives CDR1 as SGHNT and CDR2 as YYREEE. The CDR3, cysteine through phenylalanine, is 13 amino acids long. CDR3 DNA is the only sequence kept; it has 39 bases, read in frame from the first base. Trimming leaves V shorter by 4 bases and J shorter by 4 bases, with the junction holding 4 bases beyond the gene matches. The receptor comes from a woman aged 25 to 39 who had recovered from COVID-19. The rearranged chain carries TRBV5-4 and TRBJ2-5; TRBD1 fits 7 bases in the junction. The sequencing sample was made of peripheral blood. The DNA is TGTGCCAGCAGCCCAGACAGGGCAGAGACCCAGTACTTC. The encoded protein is CASSPDRAETQYF.